The 23 T cell receptor beta chains given below trace back to one sample, sequenced in a study of blood T cell repertoires in COVID-19. Some clones are missing from TCRdb's copy, which holds only in-frame ones; the method was immunoSEQ multiplex PCR. The sample carries about 55,000 clones, 75% to 95% recorded once. The sample was peripheral blood. The receptor source for this set is a man aged 50 or older with active COVID-19.

J is TRBJ2-7 and V is TRBV11-2; D unclear. V was pared by 2 bases and J by 4 bases, with 6 bases between. The CDR3 is 12 residues long. CDR1 SGHAT and CDR2 FQNNGV come from the germline V gene. The CDR3 here is CASSLNEYEQYF. CDR3 sequence (DNA): TGTGCCAGCAGCTTAAATGAGTACGAGCAGTACTTC.

This chain joins TRBV29-1 and TRBJ1-1; D is perhaps TRBD1 (5 bases). Germline lookup yields CDR1 SQVTM and CDR2 ANQGSEA. This CDR3 comprises 14 residues. Between the trimmed V and J ends, which lost 5 bases and 1 base, there was a span of 14 bases. Here the CDR3 DNA reads TGCAGCGTTTCAGGGAATGATAAGAACACTGAAGCTTTCTTT. Translating gives CSVSGNDKNTEAFF.

This chain links TRBV27 with TRBJ2-3, with 11 bases matching TRBD1. This CDR3 has 15 amino acids. CDR1 is MNHEY, CDR2 SMNVEV, per germline (reference sequence). The trim removed 5 bases at V and 3 bases at J, leaving 4 bases unmatched. CDR3 DNA sequence: TGTGCCAGCAGTCCGGACAGGGGGCGAACAGATACGCAGTATTTT. This encodes CASSPDRGRTDTQYF.

The chain is built from TRBV4-3 and TRBJ2-3, with a tentative D call TRBD2 (6 bases). Trimming removed 0 bases at V and 5 bases at J, with 18 bases between. Germline V CDR1 and CDR2: LGHNA, YSLEER. The CDR3 contains 17 residues. Here the CDR3 reads CASSQELGPTGRDTQYF. DNA of the CDR3: TGCGCCAGCAGCCAAGAGCTCGGCCCGACCGGGAGAGATACGCAGTATTTT.

The chain carries TRBV6-2 or TRBV6-3 and TRBJ2-1; 8 bases fit TRBD1. V gave up 2 bases and J gave up 4 bases; unmatched junction bases: 7. The germline V gene encodes CDR1 MNHEY and CDR2 SVGEGT. The CDR3 loop spans 16 amino acids. The CDR3 loop is CASSYADRVRYNEQFF. The CDR3 nucleotides read TGTGCCAGCAGTTACGCGGACAGGGTGAGGTACAATGAGCAGTTCTTC.

This clone was observed a single time. V is TRBV2 and J is TRBJ2-1; 12 bases map to TRBD2. Germline CDR1 reads SNHLY; CDR2 reads FYNNEI. The CDR3 spans 12 residues. Trimming cost V 5 bases and J 13 bases; bases outside gene matches: 3. The CDR3 DNA follows: TGTGCCAGCAGTATACTAGCGGGGGGCCAGTTCTTC. It specifies CASSILAGGQFF. Filled out from reference TRBV2 and TRBJ2-1, the complete variable domain reads EPEVTQTPSHQVTQMGQEVILRCVPISNHLYFYWYRQILGQKVEFLVSFYNNEISEKSEIFDDQFSVERPDGSNFTLKIRSTKLEDSAMYFCASSILAGGQFFGPGTRLTVL.

The CDR3 DNA reads TGTGCCAGCAGTTACTCGAGGCCCTTAGGCTACGAGCAGTACTTC. This translates into CASSYSRPLGYEQYF. V and J are TRBV6-6 and TRBJ2-7; D gene uncertain. Looked up from germline, CDR1 is MNHNY and CDR2 is SVGAGI (reference sequence). Trimming removed 0 bases at V and 3 bases at J, with 12 bases between. The CDR3 length is 15 residues.

The chain carries TRBV19 and TRBJ2-1, with D perhaps matching TRBD1 (6 bases). This CDR3 region has 16 residues. Trimming left V 6 bases short and J 5 bases short, with 20 bases between. The V gene's germline CDR1 is LNHDA and CDR2 SQIVND (reference sequence). The CDR3 sequence: CASRGTGTTAHNEQFF. The DNA of the CDR3 is TGTGCCAGTAGGGGGACCGGGACAACCGCCCACAATGAGCAGTTCTTC.

The chain couples TRBV7-9 to TRBJ1-2, with D maybe TRBD1 (5 bases). Trimming shortened V by 5 bases and J by 7 bases, and 11 bases separated the two germline ends. Germline CDR1 and CDR2: SEHNR and FQNEAQ (reference sequence). The CDR3 length is 12 residues. CDR3 residues: CASSERGLGYTF. The CDR3 DNA sequence: TGTGCCAGCAGCGAGCGGGGCCTTGGCTACACCTTC. Combining the CDR3 with reference TRBV7-9 and TRBJ1-2 gives the whole variable domain DTGVSQNPRHKITKRGQNVTFRCDPISEHNRLYWYRQTLGQGPEFLTYFQNEAQLEKSRLLSDRFSAERPKGSFSTLEIQRTEQGDSAMYLCASSERGLGYTFGSGTRLTVV.

The chain links TRBV3-1 (or the pseudogene TRBV3-2) to TRBJ2-2; D is ambiguous. The CDR3 consists of 15 residues. The V and J ends lost 0 bases and 6 bases respectively, with 11 bases between them. Germline values: CDR1 LGHDT, CDR2 YNNKEL (reference sequence). CDR3 in amino acids: CASSQDRVVSGELFF. The CDR3 DNA sequence: TGTGCCAGCAGCCAAGATCGCGTTGTCTCCGGGGAGCTGTTTTTT.

This sequence joins TRBV4-1 and TRBJ2-3; TRBD2 might be the D (6 bases). CDR1 is MGHRA, CDR2 YSYEKL, per germline. Trimming removed 4 bases from V and 3 bases from J, with 17 bases in between. This CDR3 is 16 amino acids long. In nucleotides, the CDR3 is TGCGCCAGCAGCCTCCGTGGCGGGACCCAAACAGATACGCAGTATTTT. Translated, it gives CASSLRGGTQTDTQYF.

This chain uses TRBV5-1 with TRBJ2-2; perhaps TRBD2 as D (7 bases). Germline V gives CDR1 SGHRS, CDR2 YFSETQ. The CDR3 has 17 residues. Trimming cost V 0 bases and J 6 bases, with 18 bases left between them. The CDR3 region has the DNA TGCGCCAGCAGCTTGGCTGCGGGGGCGCATGTCGCCGGGGAGCTGTTTTTT. Encoded protein: CASSLAAGAHVAGELFF.

The chain is built from TRBV3-1 (or the pseudogene TRBV3-2) and TRBJ1-2; 10 bases are shared with TRBD1. In germline, CDR1 is LGHDT, CDR2 YNNKEL (reference sequence). The CDR3 is made up of 18 amino acids. Trimming removed 5 bases from V and 7 bases from J; junction bases left unmatched: 19. CDR3 sequence reads: CASSTVNLRGQGNSGYTF. The CDR3 coding sequence is TGTGCCAGCAGCACCGTTAACCTGCGGGGACAGGGGAATAGTGGCTACACCTTC.

V gene TRBV28 combines with J gene TRBJ1-5, with 7 bases aligning to TRBD1. CDR3 size: 15 residues. Trimming removed 5 bases from V and 7 bases from J; junction bases left unmatched: 11. Germline V gives CDR1 MDHEN, CDR2 SYDVKM. The CDR3, as DNA: TGTGCCAGCAGTAGGGGGGTCGGGACAGTACAGCCCCAGCATTTT. Amino acids: CASSRGVGTVQPQHF. The whole variable domain, filled in from reference TRBV28 and TRBJ1-5, reads DVKVTQSSRYLVKRTGEKVFLECVQDMDHENMFWYRQDPGLGLRLIYFSYDVKMKEKGDIPEGYSVSREKKERFSLILESASTNQTSMYLCASSRGVGTVQPQHFGDGTRLSIL.

This clone showed up just once. The V and J genes are TRBV15 and TRBJ2-1, with D perhaps TRBD1 (6 bases). Germline CDR1 reads LNHNV; CDR2 reads YYDKDF (reference sequence). The CDR3 loop spans 13 amino acids. V lost 8 bases, J lost 1 base, and 9 bases lay in between. This chain's CDR3 is CATGGGSYNEQFF. The CDR3 DNA follows: TGTGCCACCGGGGGCGGTTCCTACAATGAGCAGTTCTTC.

This chain links TRBV7-9 with TRBJ1-5, with D possibly being TRBD1 (5 bases). V was pared by 5 bases and J by 5 bases, with 13 bases between. Germline CDR1 is SEHNR and CDR2 is FQNEAQ (reference sequence). The CDR3 totals 14 residues. CDR3 loop: CASSPTTVYQPQHF. As DNA, the CDR3 is TGTGCCAGCAGCCCAACGACAGTTTATCAGCCCCAGCATTTT.

The chain recombines TRBV4-2 with TRBJ2-7, with 12 positions matching TRBD2. The CDR3 has 15 amino acids. Germline V CDR1 and CDR2: LGHNA, YNFKEQ. Trimming took 5 bases from V and 4 from J; bases not matched to a gene: 6. DNA of the CDR3: TGTGCCAGCAGCGACCGGACTAGCGGGAAATACGAGCAGTACTTC. It specifies CASSDRTSGKYEQYF.

The rearrangement joins TRBV10-3 to TRBJ2-7, with 7 bases fitting TRBD1. CDR1 and CDR2 from the germline V gene are ENHRY and SYGVKD. The J segment lost 2 bases and the V segment lost 0 bases, leaving 1 base of the junction unmatched. The CDR3 is made up of 14 amino acids. The CDR3 region has the DNA TGTGCCATCAGTGAGTCGACAGGGACCTACGAGCAGTACTTC. Translation gives CAISESTGTYEQYF.

The chain joins TRBV5-1 to TRBJ2-2, with TRBD2 matching over 9 bases. The CDR3 has 17 amino acids. CDR1 and CDR2 (germline): SGHRS, YFSETQ. V gave up 2 bases and J gave up 6 bases; unmatched junction bases: 11. The CDR3 loop is CASSLNAGGPGAGELFF. The CDR3 DNA is TGCGCCAGCAGCTTAAACGCGGGGGGGCCTGGTGCCGGGGAGCTGTTTTTT.

The chain recombines TRBV5-5 with TRBJ1-1; TRBD1 is a possible D gene (5 bases). Germline loops: CDR1 SGHKS, CDR2 YYEKEE (reference sequence). The V gene lost 2 bases and the J gene lost 3 bases, with 11 bases spanning the gap. This CDR3 contains 14 residues. The CDR3 DNA reads TGTGCCAGCAGCTTAAGGGACTGGGACACTGAAGCTTTCTTT. Translated, it gives CASSLRDWDTEAFF.

This chain links TRBV5-1 with TRBJ2-1; TRBD2 agrees at 10 bases. Germline CDR1 reads SGHRS; CDR2 reads YFSETQ. The junction had 13 bases not matched to a gene; V was cut back by 0 bases and J by 7 bases. This CDR3 spans 18 amino acids. The CDR3 bases are TGCGCCAGCAGCTTGGCAGAACTAGCGGGGCCGAGTGAAAATGAGCAGTTCTTC. Protein: CASSLAELAGPSENEQFF.

The chain is built from TRBV23-1 and TRBJ2-1, with TRBD2 as a possible D gene (5 bases). TRBV23-1 is marked as an open reading frame, function uncertain. V was cut by 0 bases and J by 5 bases, with 17 bases left in between. The CDR3 sequence is 17 residues long. The DNA of the CDR3 is TGCGCCAGCAGTCAATCGATCCGGGGAAACCTCGACAATGAGCAGTTCTTC. This codes for CASSQSIRGNLDNEQFF.

The V and J genes are TRBV9 and TRBJ1-1, with unresolved D. The CDR3 extends over 18 amino acids. Trimming took 3 bases from V and 1 from J, leaving 22 bases between them. Germline V gives CDR1 SGDLS, CDR2 YYNGEE. The CDR3 DNA sequence: TGTGCCAGCAGCGCCTACCCCCGACCAGGCATTTGGAACACTGAAGCTTTCTTT. Translation gives CASSAYPRPGIWNTEAFF.